A selection of T cell receptor beta chains follows, all from one sample in a study of blood T cell repertoires in COVID-19. The method was immunoSEQ multiplex PCR; TCRdb's version includes in-frame clones alone and lacks a portion of them. This sample has about 170,000 clones, with more than 85% found just once. Source material: peripheral blood. The source of these receptors is a man in his fifties or sixties with COVID-19, enrolled during active disease. The CDR3 runs from the conserved cysteine through the conserved F or W.

j_call	v_call	cdr3_aa
TRBJ1-3	TRBV25-1	CASSRTSSGNTIYF
TRBJ1-3	TRBV6-6	CASRRGSSGNTIYF
TRBJ1-1	TRBV4-3	CASSQEWRGANTEAFF
TRBJ1-2	TRBV5-1	CASSSLDGGYGYTF
TRBJ1-1	TRBV30	CAWSCLEAFF
TRBJ1-5	TRBV19	CASSIRGQLEPQHF
TRBJ2-1	TRBV5-1	CASSLTPGEQFF
TRBJ2-1	TRBV3-1/TRBV3-2	CASSQEGRGTYWYEQFF
TRBJ2-4	TRBV2	CATTGSGKNIQYF
TRBJ1-4	TRBV7-9	CASSLIQGSEKLFF
TRBJ1-2	TRBV6-6	CASSYSGRQTQTGYTF
TRBJ1-2	TRBV28	CASTLGREDGYTF
TRBJ2-5	TRBV5-1	CASSLTSGQETQYF
TRBJ1-4	TRBV7-2	CASSRQYNEKLFF
TRBJ2-7	TRBV18	CASSPPGSSSYEQYF
TRBJ1-2	TRBV3-1/TRBV3-2	CASSQDTGASNYGYTF
TRBJ1-1	TRBV30	CAWDRVNTEAFF
TRBJ2-7	TRBV5-1	CASSRDSHEQYF
TRBJ2-7	TRBV28	CASREQGTYEQYF
TRBJ2-1	TRBV11-3	CASSWTGTGLYNEQFF
TRBJ1-1	TRBV25-1	CASSPGGGGTEAFF
TRBJ1-2	TRBV6-6	CASSNTATNYGYTF
TRBJ1-6	TRBV28	CASSQEKAFGQSNSPLHF
TRBJ1-3	TRBV15	CATSRTGASSGNTIYF
TRBJ1-1	TRBV5-1	CASSAIQGANTEAFF
TRBJ2-4	TRBV13	CASSLPKNIQYF
TRBJ2-1	TRBV7-2	CASSLRSRGTYNEQFF
TRBJ1-1	TRBV29-1	CSVEGDSQNTEAFF
TRBJ1-3	TRBV6-5	CASSYSREYRNTIYF
TRBJ2-1	TRBV7-8	CASSLAGFLRGYYNEQFF
TRBJ1-2	TRBV5-1	CASSSRGDRLDYGYTF
TRBJ1-4	TRBV6-5	CASSSTVAATNEKLFF
TRBJ2-5	TRBV11-2	CASSQLVYQYF
TRBJ1-2	TRBV11-2	CASSLQTGVYGYTF
TRBJ2-6	TRBV15	CATSRGAGAGANVLTF
TRBJ2-1	TRBV29-1	CSVEDPPKQFF